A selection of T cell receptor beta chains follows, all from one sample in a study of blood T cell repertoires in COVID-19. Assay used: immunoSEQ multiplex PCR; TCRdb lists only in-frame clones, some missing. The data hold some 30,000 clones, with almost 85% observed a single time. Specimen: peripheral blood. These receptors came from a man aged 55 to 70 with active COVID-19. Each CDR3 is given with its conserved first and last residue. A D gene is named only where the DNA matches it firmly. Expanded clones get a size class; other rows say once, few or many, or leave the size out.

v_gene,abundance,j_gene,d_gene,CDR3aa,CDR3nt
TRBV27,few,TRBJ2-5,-,CASSLNRDSETQYF,TGTGCCAGCAGTCTCAACCGGGACTCAGAGACCCAGTACTTC
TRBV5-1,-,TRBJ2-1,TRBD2,CASSLGPSGSYNEQFF,TGCGCCAGTAGCTTGGGGCCTAGCGGGAGCTACAATGAGCAGTTCTTC
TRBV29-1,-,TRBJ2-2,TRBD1,CSVDGGTGWRTGELFF,TGCAGCGTTGATGGGGGGACAGGATGGCGGACCGGGGAGCTGTTTTTT
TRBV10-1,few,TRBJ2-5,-,CASSPGLRYQETQYF,TGCGCCAGCAGTCCGGGACTGAGGTACCAAGAGACCCAGTACTTC
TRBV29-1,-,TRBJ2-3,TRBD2,CSVEDPLGAGDGRPPDTQYF,TGCAGCGTTGAAGATCCCCTCGGAGCGGGAGACGGCCGACCCCCCGATACGCAGTATTTT
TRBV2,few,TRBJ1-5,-,CASRTVRGSNQPQHF,TGTGCCAGCAGAACCGTCAGGGGAAGCAATCAGCCCCAGCATTTT
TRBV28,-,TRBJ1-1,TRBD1,CASSHQGGGEAFF,TGTGCCAGCAGCCACCAGGGGGGCGGTGAAGCTTTCTTT
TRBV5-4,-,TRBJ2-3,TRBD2,CASSPPGLAGAGDTQYF,TGTGCCAGCAGCCCCCCGGGACTAGCGGGAGCGGGAGATACGCAGTATTTT
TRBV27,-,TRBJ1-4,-,CASSPKASEKLFF,TGTGCCAGCAGCCCCAAAGCTAGTGAAAAACTGTTTTTT
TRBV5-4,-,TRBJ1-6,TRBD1,CASSFGQERYTLHF,TGTGCCAGCAGCTTTGGACAGGAGAGATACACCCTCCACTTT
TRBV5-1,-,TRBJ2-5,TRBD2,CASSRGGAGDQETQYF,TGCGCCAGCAGCCGAGGCGGGGCGGGAGACCAAGAGACCCAGTACTTC
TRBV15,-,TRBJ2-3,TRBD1,CATSRGYFNRKGAYTQYF,TGTGCCACCAGCAGAGGTTATTTTAACCGGAAGGGGGCATATACGCAGTATTTT
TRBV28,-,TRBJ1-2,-,CASSLFVRGGEGYTF,TGTGCCAGCAGTTTATTCGTTAGAGGGGGAGAGGGCTACACCTTC
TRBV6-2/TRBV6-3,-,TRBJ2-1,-,CASSLTTNSYQFF,TGTGCCAGCAGTTTGACGACTAATTCTTATCAGTTCTTC
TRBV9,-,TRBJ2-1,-,CASSVGGGSVGLEQFF,TGTGCCAGCAGCGTAGGAGGTGGGAGCGTGGGTTTAGAGCAGTTCTTC
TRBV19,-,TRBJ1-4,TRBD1,CASSIGTGREKLFF,TGTGCCAGTAGTATCGGGACAGGGCGTGAAAAACTGTTTTTT
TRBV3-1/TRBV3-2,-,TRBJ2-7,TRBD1,CASSRDRVIDEQYF,TGTGCCAGCAGCCGGGACAGGGTAATCGACGAGCAGTACTTC
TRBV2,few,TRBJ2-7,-,CASSVPGGYEQYF,TGTGCCAGCAGTGTACCTGGAGGCTACGAGCAGTACTTC
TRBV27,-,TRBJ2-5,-,CASSFGQTYQETQYF,TGTGCCAGCAGTTTTGGGCAGACATATCAAGAGACCCAGTACTTC
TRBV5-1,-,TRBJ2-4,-,CASSLDWRAKNIQYF,TGCGCCAGCAGCTTGGATTGGCGGGCCAAAAACATTCAGTACTTC
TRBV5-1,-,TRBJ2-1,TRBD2,CASSLKGGRAFDNEQFF,TGCGCCAGCAGCCTGAAGGGCGGGAGGGCCTTCGACAATGAGCAGTTCTTC
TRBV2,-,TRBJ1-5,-,CASKRPDSNQPQHF,TGTGCCAGCAAGCGACCCGATAGCAATCAGCCCCAGCATTTT
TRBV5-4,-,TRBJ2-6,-,CASSLEASGANVLTF,TGTGCCAGCAGCTTGGAAGCCTCTGGGGCCAACGTCCTGACTTTC
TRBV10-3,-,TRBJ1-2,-,CAISEVGGRARSYYGYTF,TGTGCCATCAGTGAAGTCGGTGGCCGTGCTAGATCTTACTATGGCTACACCTTC
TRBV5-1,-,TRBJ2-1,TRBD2,CASSLGLAGGGEQFF,TGCGCCAGCAGCTTGGGACTAGCGGGAGGCGGTGAGCAGTTCTTC
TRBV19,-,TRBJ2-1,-,CASSTKRASYNEQFF,TGTGCCAGTAGTACGAAGCGGGCCTCCTACAATGAGCAGTTCTTC
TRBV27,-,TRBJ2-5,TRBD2,CASSPLAGGGETQYF,TGTGCCAGCAGTCCACTAGCGGGAGGGGGGGAGACCCAGTACTTC
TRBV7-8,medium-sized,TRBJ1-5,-,CASSLASRQDQPQHF,TGTGCCAGCAGCTTAGCGTCGAGACAGGATCAGCCCCAGCATTTT
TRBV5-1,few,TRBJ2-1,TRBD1,CASSSGQGSYEQFF,TGCGCCAGCAGCTCGGGACAGGGTAGTTATGAGCAGTTCTTC
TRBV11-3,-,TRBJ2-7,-,CASSATEQTKQYF,TGTGCCAGCAGCGCGACAGAGCAAACGAAGCAGTACTTC
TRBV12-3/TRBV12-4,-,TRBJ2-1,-,CASNTRTYNEQFF,TGTGCCAGCAACACTAGGACTTACAATGAGCAGTTCTTC
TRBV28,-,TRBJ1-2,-,CASSLRRGGRSSDNYGYTF,TGTGCCAGCAGTTTACGTCGTGGAGGGAGATCGTCAGATAACTATGGCTACACCTTC
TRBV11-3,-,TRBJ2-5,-,CASSLDQGWPIYF,TGTGCCAGCAGCTTAGATCAGGGCTGGCCAATCTACTTC
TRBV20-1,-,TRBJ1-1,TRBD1,CSAEGQEAFF,TGCAGTGCGGAGGGACAGGAAGCTTTCTTT
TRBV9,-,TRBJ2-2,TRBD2,CASSVALGGRGNTGELFF,TGTGCCAGCAGCGTAGCTCTTGGCGGGAGGGGGAACACCGGGGAGCTGTTTTTT
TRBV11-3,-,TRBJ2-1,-,CASSLDSGSFNYNEQFF,TGTGCCAGCAGCTTAGATTCCGGGAGTTTCAATTACAATGAGCAGTTCTTC
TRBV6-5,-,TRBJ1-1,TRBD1,CASSYSHYRGTEAFF,TGTGCCAGCAGTTACTCACACTACAGGGGCACTGAAGCTTTCTTT
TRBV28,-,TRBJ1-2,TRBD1,CATPGADRALGANYGYTF,TGTGCCACCCCAGGGGCAGACAGGGCGCTAGGAGCTAACTATGGCTACACCTTC
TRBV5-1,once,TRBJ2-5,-,CASSGLAKETQYF,TGCGCCAGCAGCGGGTTAGCGAAAGAGACCCAGTACTTC
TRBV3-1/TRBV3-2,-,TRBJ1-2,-,CASSQSSRWEDYGYTF,TGTGCCAGCAGCCAATCTAGCCGGTGGGAGGACTATGGCTACACCTTC
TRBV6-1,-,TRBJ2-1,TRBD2,CASSGPPGGAYNEQFF,TGTGCCAGCAGTGGCCCCCCGGGAGGGGCCTACAATGAGCAGTTCTTC
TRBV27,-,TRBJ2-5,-,CASSSLREVEETQYF,TGTGCCAGCAGTTCTTTGAGGGAGGTCGAAGAGACCCAGTACTTC
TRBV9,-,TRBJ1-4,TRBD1,CASSGTGTNEKLFF,TGTGCCAGCAGCGGGACAGGAACTAATGAAAAACTGTTTTTT
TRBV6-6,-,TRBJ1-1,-,CASQNQMMNTEAFF,TGTGCCAGCCAAAACCAGATGATGAACACTGAAGCTTTCTTT
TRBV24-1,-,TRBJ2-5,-,CATSVSGVTRGETQYF,TGTGCCACCAGTGTAAGTGGTGTGACCAGGGGAGAGACCCAGTACTTC